The 19 T cell receptor beta chains in this list originate from one sample, sequenced in a study of neurological immune-mediated disorders. As for time point: longitudinal time-point 3. TCRdb re-called the 5' RACE reads through MiXCR, storing one row per CDR3 protein. The data contain under 100,000 distinct CDR3 sequences, approximately 4.6% of them singletons. Specimen: PBMCs. The receptors come from a woman between 55 and 75 years old with multiple sclerosis.

This clonotype has ten or more counts. This chain connects TRBV28 to TRBJ2-7; a weak D match, TRBD1 (6 bases). Deletions cut 7 bases from V and 5 bases from J, with 18 bases between. The CDR3 totals 14 residues. Germline values: CDR1 MDHEN, CDR2 SYDVKM. This chain's CDR3 is CASNFGQTFHEQYF. The CDR3 DNA sequence: TGTGCCAGCAACTTCGGACAGACCTTCCACGAGCAGTACTTC.

This clonotype was counted ten times or more. The chain carries TRBV5-1 and TRBJ2-7; D may be TRBD2 (5 bases). Trimming shortened V by 0 bases and J by 5 bases, and 9 bases separated the two germline ends. The CDR3 consists of 13 residues. Germline loops: CDR1 SGHRS, CDR2 YFSETQ. DNA for the CDR3: TGCGCCAGCAGCTTGGCAAACGGGGACGAGCAGTACTTC. This sequence encodes CASSLANGDEQYF. The full variable domain, completed using reference TRBV5-1 and TRBJ2-7, is KAGVTQTPRYLIKTRGQQVTLSCSPISGHRSVSWYQQTPGQGLQFLFEYFSETQRNKGNFPGRFSGRQFSNSRSEMNVSTLELGDSALYLCASSLANGDEQYFGPGTRLTVT.

This clonotype showed up many times. This chain's CDR3 is CASIQGAVTDTQYF. CDR3 sequence (DNA): TGCGCCAGCATACAGGGGGCTGTGACAGATACGCAGTATTTT. The J gene is TRBJ2-3, the V gene TRBV5-1; 9 positions agree with TRBD1. Germline CDR1 and CDR2: SGHRS and YFSETQ. The J segment lost 3 bases and the V segment lost 6 bases, leaving 5 bases of the junction unmatched. The CDR3 is 14 amino acids.

Many counts were recorded for this clonotype. The chain joins TRBV5-1 to TRBJ2-7, with D tentatively TRBD2 (5 bases). This CDR3 has 15 amino acids. The germline V gene encodes CDR1 SGHRS and CDR2 YFSETQ. V was trimmed by 2 bases and J by 6 bases, leaving 18 bases between them. The CDR3 DNA sequence: TGCGCCAGCAGCTTTAAATCGGGGTCCGTTGTCGAGCAGTACTTC. This codes for CASSFKSGSVVEQYF.

This clonotype was recorded many times. V and J are TRBV6-6 and TRBJ1-4; TRBD1 matches 10 bases. Germline CDR1 is MNHNY and CDR2 is SVGAGI (reference sequence). The CDR3 extends over 15 amino acids. With 3 bases clipped from V and 6 bases from J, the junction kept 4 bases outside the gene matches. The CDR3 is CASSYPGTGDEKLFF. The CDR3 coding sequence is TGTGCCAGCAGTTATCCCGGGACAGGGGATGAAAAACTGTTTTTT.

This clonotype was counted many times. This chain connects TRBV20-1 to TRBJ2-3, with TRBD2 matching 8 bases. Trimming at V came to 6 bases and at J to 6 bases, leaving 5 bases not matched to a gene. The CDR3 is 12 residues long. Germline loops: CDR1 DFQATT, CDR2 SNEGSKA (reference sequence). The CDR3 protein is CSAGTGGDTQYF. Here the CDR3 DNA reads TGCAGTGCGGGGACGGGGGGGGATACGCAGTATTTT.

This clonotype has at least ten counts. This chain connects TRBV3-1 to TRBJ1-1; D is ambiguous. Deletions cut 4 bases from V and 0 bases from J, with 6 bases between. Per the germline V gene, CDR1 is LGHDT and CDR2 is YNNKEL (reference sequence). The CDR3 extends over 13 amino acids. In DNA, the CDR3 is TGTGCCAGCAGCCTCTCAGTGAACACTGAAGCTTTCTTT. This encodes CASSLSVNTEAFF.

This clonotype was detected many times. This rearrangement joins TRBV5-5 to TRBJ1-1, with TRBD1 matching 11 bases. V was pared by 3 bases and J by 4 bases, with 5 bases of the junction left unmatched. CDR1 is SGHKS and CDR2 is YYEKEE in the germline V gene (reference sequence). This CDR3 region has 15 residues. DNA of the CDR3: TGTGCCAGCAGCTGGTCCGGGACAGGGGGCACTGAAGCTTTCTTT. This gives the protein CASSWSGTGGTEAFF.

In this sample, this clonotype turned up many times. The V call is TRBV11-2, the J call TRBJ2-2; possibly TRBD2 for D (6 bases). This CDR3 is 16 amino acids long. The V gene lost 2 bases and the J gene lost 0 bases, with 10 bases spanning the gap. Germline values: CDR1 SGHAT, CDR2 FQNNGV. The CDR3: CASSLLASANTGELFF. CDR3 nucleotide sequence: TGTGCCAGCAGCTTATTAGCTAGCGCGAACACCGGGGAGCTGTTTTTT.

Points on this clonotype: A much larger clone differs by one base, so this may be a read error. The gene calls are TRBV27 and TRBJ2-1, with 9 nucleotides matching TRBD1. Germline lookup yields CDR1 MNHEY and CDR2 SMNVEV (reference sequence). This CDR3 has 17 residues. CDR3 nucleotides: TGTGCCGGCAGTTTAGGTAACAGGGGGCGAAGACTCAATGAGCAGTTCTTC. Residues: CAGSLGNRGRRLNEQFF.

As for this clonotype: This may be a read error: a much more frequent sequence differs by one nucleotide. The genes are TRBV3-1 and TRBJ2-5; possibly TRBD2 for D (6 bases). Trimming left V 0 bases short and J 5 bases short, with 13 bases between. Germline V lookup: CDR1 LGHDT, CDR2 YNNKEL (reference sequence). CDR3 length: 15 residues. CDR3 region: CASSQDVLAWETQYF. The CDR3 nucleotides are TGTGCCAGCAGCCAAGATGTGCTAGCGTGGGAGACCCAGTACTTC.

There are many counts of this clonotype. V is TRBV7-9 and J is TRBJ2-4; D is unclear. Trimming took 5 bases from V and 0 from J, leaving 17 bases between them. Per germline, CDR1 SEHNR and CDR2 FQNEAQ (reference sequence). This CDR3 is built from 17 residues. The CDR3 loop reads CASSPPWRILAKNIQYF. The CDR3 nucleotides are TGTGCCAGCAGCCCACCCTGGCGGATACTAGCCAAAAACATTCAGTACTTC.

This clonotype was found many times. As DNA, the CDR3 is TGCGCCAGCAGCCCGACAAGACAGGGGTCCTACGGCTACACCTTC. Amino acids: CASSPTRQGSYGYTF. This chain connects TRBV5-1 to TRBJ1-2, with 8 bases matching TRBD1. CDR1 is SGHRS, CDR2 YFSETQ, per germline. The V segment lost 4 bases and the J segment 8 bases; nucleotides outside the gene matches: 13. The CDR3 has 15 residues.

This clonotype was seen many times. V and J are TRBV20-1 and TRBJ2-7; the D is unclear. The CDR3 contains 11 residues. Per germline, CDR1 DFQATT and CDR2 SNEGSKA (reference sequence). V lost 0 bases, J lost 3 bases, and 3 bases lay in between. CDR3 coding DNA: TGCAGTGCTAGAGAGGACTACGAGCAGTACTTC. Amino acid sequence: CSAREDYEQYF.

There are many counts of this clonotype. The V gene is TRBV10-3, the J gene TRBJ2-2, with D hard to call. CDR1 and CDR2 (germline): ENHRY, SYGVKD. V lost 9 bases, J lost 6 bases, and 11 bases lay in between. The CDR3 is 12 residues long. CDR3 sequence reads: CAIRRSAGELFF. The CDR3 region has the DNA TGTGCCATAAGGCGGTCCGCCGGGGAGCTGTTTTTT.

The CDR3: CASSYSTSTGELFF. The CDR3 DNA reads TGTGCCAGCAGTTACAGCACGAGCACCGGGGAGCTGTTTTTT. The V call is TRBV6-2 or TRBV6-3, the J call TRBJ2-2; D ambiguous. Germline V CDR1 and CDR2: MNHEY, SVGEGT. The CDR3 extends over 14 amino acids. The V end was cut by 2 bases, the J end by 4 bases, with 8 bases between.

This clonotype was seen many times. The gene calls are TRBV29-1 and TRBJ2-5; TRBD1 agrees at 7 bases. V dropped 4 bases and J dropped 4; count of bases not matched to a gene: 6. Germline V gene sequence: CDR1 SQVTM, CDR2 ANQGSEA. This CDR3 comprises 13 residues. The CDR3 DNA is TGCAGCGTTGGTAAGGGACAGAGAGAGACCCAGTACTTC. Its protein product is CSVGKGQRETQYF.

This clonotype was seen at least ten times. The chain couples TRBV12-3 or TRBV12-4 to TRBJ2-2, with 11 bases matching TRBD2. This CDR3 comprises 18 residues. Trimming cost V 5 bases and J 2 bases; bases outside gene matches: 10. Here the CDR3 reads CASSALSGGVVNTGELFF. For the CDR3, the DNA is TGTGCCAGCAGTGCCCTTAGCGGGGGGGTTGTTAACACCGGGGAGCTGTTTTTT.

In this sample, this clonotype turned up many times. The genes are TRBV20-1 and TRBJ2-1, with D maybe TRBD2 (5 bases). Germline loops: CDR1 DFQATT, CDR2 SNEGSKA (reference sequence). The CDR3 runs to 14 residues. The V end was cut by 5 bases, the J end by 8 bases, with 19 bases between. CDR3 bases: TGCAGTGCTCGGAAATACCAGGTCGGGGATGAGCAGTTCTTC. It encodes CSARKYQVGDEQFF.